The present entry profiles one T cell receptor beta chain with its context. Its antigen is undetermined. In germline, CDR1 is KGHSH, CDR2 LQKENI. CDR3 size: 15 residues. V dropped 5 bases and J dropped 5; count of bases not matched to a gene: 5. This entry comes from a study of beta chain features in type 1 diabetes. Expressed TCRB transcripts got sequenced, as all isolated RNA was reverse transcribed. Data came from immunoSEQ multiplex PCR; TCRdb stores just in-frame clones and leaves some out. This table has about 160,000 clones, around 7.8% appearing once. Study results and limitations: Insertions were fewer and deletions more numerous at VDJ junctions in type 1 diabetes patients. Among patients, naive, central memory and Treg TCRB repertoires appeared more similar than among healthy donors. All four CD4+ subsets of Type 1 diabetes patients contained TCRB CDR3s that were moderately but significantly shorter.

In total, each donor contributed a single heparinised blood draw that averaged around 110 mL. This chain connects TRBV18 to TRBJ1-5; 11 bases align to TRBD1. The sample consisted of central memory CD4+ T cells from blood. This TCR derives from a woman aged 40 to 55 with type 1 diabetes. DNA of the CDR3: TGTGCCAGCTCATCGGGACAGGGGGTACATCAGCCCCAGCATTTT. It is translated as CASSSGQGVHQPQHF.